This record covers a single T cell receptor (beta chain). Antigen: not known. A CD45RA+ naive subset and a CD45RA-negative memory subset were split from CD4+ cells. The data derive from a study of shared clonotypes between healthy human individuals. Study-wide background: CD4 naive and memory got three plates each, CD8 naive two, CD8 memory one. The study, taken as a whole, reports: Non-shared clonotypes showed lower generation probabilities than clonotypes common to all four donors.

The authors split each subset's genomic DNA evenly across several immunoSEQ plates. Method: immunoSEQ multiplex PCR; TCRdb's copy keeps in-frame clones and lacks some. The table records some 240,000 clones, 65% of them present only once. Trimming took off 5 bases at V and 7 bases at J, with 11 bases between the two ends. CDR3 length equals 13 residues. Germline V CDR1 and CDR2: SGHAT, FQNNGV. Sequenced sample: memory CD4+ T cells sorted from blood. Subset defined: CD45RA-negative fraction. J is TRBJ2-2 and V is TRBV11-2; D might be TRBD1 (5 bases). This TCR derives from a man aged 25-45 years in good health. The CDR3 region has the DNA TGTGCCAGCAGCCAGGTCCAGGGCGGGGAGCTGTTTTTT. Residues: CASSQVQGGELFF.